Listed below are T cell receptor beta chains from one sample, sequenced in a study of cytomegalovirus exposure and HLA in healthy donors. Some clones are missing from TCRdb's copy, which holds only in-frame ones; the method was immunoSEQ multiplex PCR. The sample lists more than 130,000 clones; over 75% were seen once. The sample was PBMCs. These receptor sequences come from a man aged 25-45 years in good health and CMV-seronegative. Each CDR3 is given with its conserved first and last residue. Each record gives: D gene, clone size, J gene, V gene, CDR3 DNA, CDR3 protein. A D gene is named only where the DNA matches it firmly. The size of a clone is reported for some rows only, either as once, few or many, or as a class for expanded clones.

d_gene: NA; abundance: few; j_gene: TRBJ2-2; v_gene: TRBV6-5; CDR3nt: TGTGCCAGCAGTTATCAGGGGCCCGGGGAGCTGTTTTTT; CDR3aa: CASSYQGPGELFF
d_gene: TRBD1; abundance: NA; j_gene: TRBJ2-1; v_gene: TRBV28; CDR3nt: TGTGCCAGCATAAAATTCCCGGGACAGGGTCCCTGGTCTCTTGACAATGAGCAGTTCTTC; CDR3aa: CASIKFPGQGPWSLDNEQFF
d_gene: NA; abundance: NA; j_gene: TRBJ1-1; v_gene: TRBV28; CDR3nt: TGTGCCAGCAGGATGGGACAAATGAACACTGAAGCTTTCTTT; CDR3aa: CASRMGQMNTEAFF
d_gene: NA; abundance: NA; j_gene: TRBJ2-5; v_gene: TRBV6-5; CDR3nt: TGTGCCAGCAGTTACTATTCCCCTAGCGTAGGAGAGACCCAGTACTTC; CDR3aa: CASSYYSPSVGETQYF
d_gene: TRBD1; abundance: NA; j_gene: TRBJ1-1; v_gene: TRBV4-1; CDR3nt: TGCGCCAGCAGCCAAGCCGCGTTACAGGGGGCGGGCACTGAAGCTTTCTTT; CDR3aa: CASSQAALQGAGTEAFF
d_gene: TRBD1; abundance: NA; j_gene: TRBJ1-2; v_gene: TRBV19; CDR3nt: TGTGCCAGTAGTGATTCAGGGGGCCCTTACTATGGCTACACCTTC; CDR3aa: CASSDSGGPYYGYTF
d_gene: TRBD1; abundance: NA; j_gene: TRBJ2-5; v_gene: TRBV10-2; CDR3nt: TGCGCCAGCAGTGAGTGGACAGGGAGCCACAAAGAGACCCAGTACTTC; CDR3aa: CASSEWTGSHKETQYF
d_gene: TRBD1; abundance: NA; j_gene: TRBJ1-2; v_gene: TRBV5-6; CDR3nt: TGTGCCAGCAGCGTCCGGGACAGGGGCATTCGTTGTGGCTACACCTTC; CDR3aa: CASSVRDRGIRCGYTF
d_gene: NA; abundance: once; j_gene: TRBJ1-5; v_gene: TRBV2; CDR3nt: TGTGCCAGCAGTGAAAAGTCAGTACCTAGCAATCAGCCCCAGCATTTT; CDR3aa: CASSEKSVPSNQPQHF
d_gene: NA; abundance: NA; j_gene: TRBJ1-5; v_gene: TRBV28; CDR3nt: TGTGCCAGCAGTTTGGCACAGTTAAATCAGCCCCAGCATTTT; CDR3aa: CASSLAQLNQPQHF
d_gene: NA; abundance: NA; j_gene: TRBJ1-3; v_gene: TRBV2; CDR3nt: TGTGCCACATCGACAGGAGACTCTGGAAACACCATATATTTT; CDR3aa: CATSTGDSGNTIYF
d_gene: TRBD1; abundance: NA; j_gene: TRBJ1-4; v_gene: TRBV5-1; CDR3nt: TGCGCCAGCAGCGGGGGGACAGTCTCTAATGAAAAACTGTTTTTT; CDR3aa: CASSGGTVSNEKLFF
d_gene: NA; abundance: NA; j_gene: TRBJ1-3; v_gene: TRBV6-1; CDR3nt: TGTGCCAGCAGTGAAACAGCGGTTAGCGCTGGAAACACCATATATTTT; CDR3aa: CASSETAVSAGNTIYF
d_gene: TRBD1; abundance: few; j_gene: TRBJ2-7; v_gene: TRBV28; CDR3nt: TGTGCCAGCAGACCCGGGACAGGGTCATCCTACGAGCAGTACTTC; CDR3aa: CASRPGTGSSYEQYF
d_gene: NA; abundance: few; j_gene: TRBJ2-1; v_gene: TRBV6-6; CDR3nt: TGTGCCAGCAGTTTCAGACTAGATTACTACAATGAGCAGTTCTTC; CDR3aa: CASSFRLDYYNEQFF
d_gene: NA; abundance: NA; j_gene: TRBJ1-2; v_gene: TRBV6-5; CDR3nt: TGTGCCAGCAGGCAGGGATCGTATGGCTACACCTTC; CDR3aa: CASRQGSYGYTF
d_gene: NA; abundance: few; j_gene: TRBJ2-6; v_gene: TRBV10-2; CDR3nt: TGCGCCAGTACCGACTACAGGGCTGGGGCCAACGTCCTGACTTTC; CDR3aa: CASTDYRAGANVLTF
d_gene: TRBD1; abundance: NA; j_gene: TRBJ2-2; v_gene: TRBV28; CDR3nt: TGTGCCAGCAGTTTATTGCAGGGGGCGACGGACACCGGGGAGCTGTTTTTT; CDR3aa: CASSLLQGATDTGELFF
d_gene: NA; abundance: NA; j_gene: TRBJ2-3; v_gene: TRBV6-6; CDR3nt: TGTGCCAGCAGTTTACGGGGCACAGATACGCAGTATTTT; CDR3aa: CASSLRGTDTQYF
d_gene: TRBD2; abundance: NA; j_gene: TRBJ2-1; v_gene: TRBV28; CDR3nt: TGTGCCAGCAGTTTCAAACTAGCGGGCCCCAATGAGCAGTTCTTC; CDR3aa: CASSFKLAGPNEQFF
d_gene: TRBD2; abundance: NA; j_gene: TRBJ2-1; v_gene: TRBV2; CDR3nt: TGTGCCAGCAGTGAATGGGGGACTACTGGCGGCTACAATGAGCAGTTCTTC; CDR3aa: CASSEWGTTGGYNEQFF
d_gene: NA; abundance: NA; j_gene: TRBJ1-5; v_gene: TRBV10-1; CDR3nt: TGCGCCAGCAATGGACAGATGGGGCATTTT; CDR3aa: CASNGQMGHF
d_gene: NA; abundance: NA; j_gene: TRBJ1-3; v_gene: TRBV27; CDR3nt: TGTGCCAGCAGTCTTGGAGGCCTCTCTGGAAACACCATATATTTT; CDR3aa: CASSLGGLSGNTIYF
d_gene: TRBD1; abundance: NA; j_gene: TRBJ2-7; v_gene: TRBV5-4; CDR3nt: TGTGCCAGCAGCCAACAGGGGGCCCACTACGAGCAGTACTTC; CDR3aa: CASSQQGAHYEQYF
d_gene: TRBD1; abundance: NA; j_gene: TRBJ2-1; v_gene: TRBV14; CDR3nt: TGTGCCAGCAGCCAACCTAAGTGGGGACAGGGGAAGGATTGGTCCTACAATGAGCAGTTCTTC; CDR3aa: CASSQPKWGQGKDWSYNEQFF
d_gene: TRBD2; abundance: NA; j_gene: TRBJ2-2; v_gene: TRBV27; CDR3nt: TGTGCCAGCAGTTTAAGCGGGGGGGCCACCGGGGAGCTGTTTTTT; CDR3aa: CASSLSGGATGELFF
d_gene: NA; abundance: NA; j_gene: TRBJ2-7; v_gene: TRBV28; CDR3nt: TGTGCCTCTGTGGCTTTTAGCTCCTACGAGCAGTACTTC; CDR3aa: CASVAFSSYEQYF
d_gene: TRBD1; abundance: few; j_gene: TRBJ2-7; v_gene: TRBV29-1; CDR3nt: TGCAGCGTTTGGGACAGGGGGTATCACGAGCAGTACTTC; CDR3aa: CSVWDRGYHEQYF
d_gene: NA; abundance: NA; j_gene: TRBJ2-1; v_gene: TRBV5-1; CDR3nt: TGCGCCAGCAGCAAGAATACGGATGAGCAGTTCTTC; CDR3aa: CASSKNTDEQFF
d_gene: NA; abundance: NA; j_gene: TRBJ2-2; v_gene: TRBV11-2; CDR3nt: TGTGCCAGCAGCTTTTACAGAGACACCGGGGAGCTGTTTTTT; CDR3aa: CASSFYRDTGELFF
d_gene: TRBD1; abundance: NA; j_gene: TRBJ1-2; v_gene: TRBV2; CDR3nt: TGTGCCAGCAGTGAAGCGACAGGGGTTAGGGGCTACACCTTC; CDR3aa: CASSEATGVRGYTF
d_gene: TRBD1; abundance: NA; j_gene: TRBJ1-1; v_gene: TRBV27; CDR3nt: TGTGCCAGCAGTTTGGCCGACAGGGTTGGTGAAGCTTTCTTT; CDR3aa: CASSLADRVGEAFF
d_gene: NA; abundance: NA; j_gene: TRBJ2-2; v_gene: TRBV6-5; CDR3nt: TGTGCCAGCAGTTACTCTGGCAACACCGGGGAGCTGTTTTTT; CDR3aa: CASSYSGNTGELFF
d_gene: NA; abundance: NA; j_gene: TRBJ2-5; v_gene: TRBV6-4; CDR3nt: TGTGCCAGCAGTGACTCATGGGAGCATATTAAAGAGACCCAGTACTTC; CDR3aa: CASSDSWEHIKETQYF
d_gene: TRBD2; abundance: NA; j_gene: TRBJ2-3; v_gene: TRBV5-1; CDR3nt: TGCGCCAGCAGCTTGGAGCTCCGGGGGGACTACACAGATACGCAGTATTTT; CDR3aa: CASSLELRGDYTDTQYF
d_gene: NA; abundance: NA; j_gene: TRBJ1-4; v_gene: TRBV30; CDR3nt: TGTGCCAGGAGCGGACAGCCGAATGAAAAACTGTTTTTT; CDR3aa: CARSGQPNEKLFF
d_gene: NA; abundance: NA; j_gene: TRBJ1-6; v_gene: TRBV6-1; CDR3nt: TGTGCCAGCAGGGGCGAAAACTGGGCTTCACCCCTCCACTTT; CDR3aa: CASRGENWASPLHF
d_gene: NA; abundance: NA; j_gene: TRBJ2-1; v_gene: TRBV6-5; CDR3nt: TGTGCCAGCAGCCATTCGGTCGAGCAGTTCTTC; CDR3aa: CASSHSVEQFF
d_gene: NA; abundance: NA; j_gene: TRBJ2-5; v_gene: TRBV5-6; CDR3nt: TGTGCCAGCAGCTCTCCAGGGGAAGAGACCCAGTACTTC; CDR3aa: CASSSPGEETQYF
d_gene: TRBD2; abundance: once; j_gene: TRBJ2-7; v_gene: TRBV28; CDR3nt: TGTGCCAGCAGTTTTATGGGACTAGCGGGAGTCGACGAGCAGTACTTC; CDR3aa: CASSFMGLAGVDEQYF
d_gene: TRBD1; abundance: once; j_gene: TRBJ2-4; v_gene: TRBV6-5; CDR3nt: TGTGCCAGCAGTTACGCCAGGACAGGGGGCGAAAACATTCAGTACTTC; CDR3aa: CASSYARTGGENIQYF
d_gene: TRBD1; abundance: few; j_gene: TRBJ2-7; v_gene: TRBV28; CDR3nt: TGTGCCAGCAAAAGGACAGGGACGACCTACGAGCAGTACTTC; CDR3aa: CASKRTGTTYEQYF
d_gene: TRBD1; abundance: NA; j_gene: TRBJ2-1; v_gene: TRBV5-1; CDR3nt: TGCGCCAGCAGCTTGGGACAGGGGGCGAGGGAGCAGTTCTTC; CDR3aa: CASSLGQGAREQFF
d_gene: NA; abundance: NA; j_gene: TRBJ2-1; v_gene: TRBV6-5; CDR3nt: TGTGCCAGCAGTTACTCGCAACAGCCCAATGAGCAGTTCTTC; CDR3aa: CASSYSQQPNEQFF
d_gene: TRBD2; abundance: few; j_gene: TRBJ2-3; v_gene: TRBV5-1; CDR3nt: TGCGCCAGCAGCTTTATAGCGGGAGGGAGCACAGATACGCAGTATTTT; CDR3aa: CASSFIAGGSTDTQYF
d_gene: NA; abundance: NA; j_gene: TRBJ2-7; v_gene: TRBV15; CDR3nt: TGTGCCACCAGCTACTCGCTGGGGGGCTCCTACGAGCAGTACTTC; CDR3aa: CATSYSLGGSYEQYF
d_gene: NA; abundance: NA; j_gene: TRBJ1-4; v_gene: TRBV21-1; CDR3nt: TGTGCCAGCAGCTTCTATAGCGGATTGCCTGAAAAACTGTTTTTT; CDR3aa: CASSFYSGLPEKLFF
d_gene: NA; abundance: NA; j_gene: TRBJ1-6; v_gene: TRBV10-1; CDR3nt: TGCGCCAGCAGTGCGAACAGACAAGGTTCACCCCTCCACTTT; CDR3aa: CASSANRQGSPLHF
d_gene: NA; abundance: NA; j_gene: TRBJ1-1; v_gene: TRBV6-1; CDR3nt: TGTGCCAGCAGTGAAAGGGGGTTGAACACTGAAGCTTTCTTT; CDR3aa: CASSERGLNTEAFF
d_gene: TRBD1; abundance: NA; j_gene: TRBJ2-7; v_gene: TRBV5-1; CDR3nt: TGCGCCAGCAGGGGACAGGGGGGCTACGAGCAGTACTTC; CDR3aa: CASRGQGGYEQYF
d_gene: NA; abundance: few; j_gene: TRBJ1-1; v_gene: TRBV4-2; CDR3nt: TGTGCCAGCAGCCAAGATACCTCGAGCGCTGAAGCTTTCTTT; CDR3aa: CASSQDTSSAEAFF
d_gene: TRBD1; abundance: once; j_gene: TRBJ2-1; v_gene: TRBV11-2; CDR3nt: TGTGCCAGCAATCTCGGGACAGGGTCGTCTGTTGAGCAGTTCTTC; CDR3aa: CASNLGTGSSVEQFF
d_gene: NA; abundance: NA; j_gene: TRBJ1-2; v_gene: TRBV2; CDR3nt: TGTGCCAGCAGTGGCCAGGGACACCCTAATGGCTACACCTTC; CDR3aa: CASSGQGHPNGYTF
d_gene: NA; abundance: few; j_gene: TRBJ1-4; v_gene: TRBV6-5; CDR3nt: TGTGCCAGCAGTTACGACGGGAAGGGTAATGAAAAACTGTTTTTT; CDR3aa: CASSYDGKGNEKLFF